One sample yielded the 23 T cell receptor beta chains listed below, sequenced in a study of CD8 T cells in ankylosing spondylitis. Via MiXCR, TCRdb re-called the 5' RACE reads, giving one row per CDR3 protein. The sample consists of 250,000 to 400,000 distinct CDR3 sequences, around a tenth of them appearing once. The sequenced sample was blood, either unsorted or a sorted T cell fraction (not recorded which). These TCRs come from a female donor with ankylosing spondylitis or in good health (not recorded which).

V usage is TRBV20-1 and J usage is TRBJ2-5; D is unresolved. This CDR3 is 13 amino acids long. With 5 bases removed from V and 5 bases from J, the gap between germline ends came to 15 bases. Germline-derived CDR1 and CDR2 are DFQATT and SNEGSKA (reference sequence). The CDR3 nucleotides read TGCAGTGCTTACTGGAGATTCGGGGAGACCCAGTACTTC. Encoded protein: CSAYWRFGETQYF.

This chain joins TRBV20-1 and TRBJ2-7, with D perhaps matching TRBD2 (6 bases). The V end lost 6 bases, the J end lost 0 bases, and 18 bases lay between the germline ends. Per the germline V gene, CDR1 is DFQATT and CDR2 is SNEGSKA (reference sequence). The CDR3 consists of 15 residues. CDR3 sequence reads: CSARWRGESSYEQYF. In DNA, the CDR3 is TGCAGTGCCAGGTGGAGGGGCGAAAGCTCCTACGAGCAGTACTTC.

This clonotype has ten or more counts. The chain combines TRBV20-1 with TRBJ2-1; no firm D call. CDR3 length: 11 residues. V was shortened by 6 bases and J by 7 bases, with 10 bases between the two germline ends. Germline CDR1 is DFQATT and CDR2 is SNEGSKA (reference sequence). The CDR3 protein is CSARRVNEQFF. DNA for the CDR3: TGCAGTGCGCGCCGGGTAAATGAGCAGTTCTTC.

This clonotype came up many times. The V and J genes are TRBV6-5 and TRBJ1-6, with D perhaps TRBD1 (5 bases). The CDR3 is 19 amino acids. V was clipped by 0 bases and J by 0 bases, with 15 bases between them. Germline lookup yields CDR1 MNHEY and CDR2 SVGAGI. This CDR3 is CASSYSSARGSSYNSPLHF. The CDR3, as DNA: TGTGCCAGCAGTTACTCGAGCGCTCGGGGCAGCTCCTATAATTCACCCCTCCACTTT.

Notes on this clonotype: A single base separates this from a much larger clone, so it may be a read error. V and J are TRBV28 and TRBJ1-1, with D maybe TRBD1 (6 bases). Germline lookup yields CDR1 MDHEN and CDR2 SYDVKM. The CDR3 contains 16 residues. CDR3 sequence: CVSSSAGRGLISEAFF. CDR3 DNA: TGTGTCAGCAGTTCGGCGGGCAGGGGATTGATCTCTGAAGCTTTCTTT.

At least ten counts were recorded for this clonotype. V is TRBV4-1 and J is TRBJ1-2, with a tentative D call TRBD1 (6 bases). CDR3 size: 13 residues. Germline-derived CDR1 and CDR2 are MGHRA and YSYEKL. V shed 1 base and J shed 8 bases, with 11 bases lying between them. CDR3 residues: CASSQVGAGGYTF. CDR3 nucleotide sequence: TGCGCCAGCAGCCAAGTGGGGGCCGGAGGCTACACCTTC.

This clonotype was seen many times. The chain uses TRBV7-8 and TRBJ1-3; 7 positions match TRBD1. Germline V gene lookup returns CDR1 SGHVS and CDR2 FQNEAQ. The CDR3 runs 16 residues. The junction had 11 bases not matched to a gene; V was cut back by 4 bases and J by 5 bases. This CDR3 is CASSSSGGRLRNTIYF. The CDR3 DNA sequence: TGTGCCAGCAGCTCCTCAGGGGGACGGCTGAGAAACACCATATATTTT.

This clonotype occurred a few times. This chain links TRBV4-1 with TRBJ1-1, with a possible D match to TRBD1 (6 bases). Trimming cost V 0 bases and J 11 bases, with 28 bases left between them. Germline values: CDR1 MGHRA, CDR2 YSYEKL. CDR3 length: 18 residues. The CDR3 DNA follows: TGCGCCAGCAGCCAAGAGAGTCAGGGGACCAAGGGGGTGTTTCGGGCTTTCTTT. Encoded protein: CASSQESQGTKGVFRAFF.

There are many counts of this clonotype. The chain couples TRBV5-1 to TRBJ2-7; 7 nucleotides line up with TRBD1. Trimming removed 0 bases from V and 0 bases from J; junction bases left unmatched: 6. CDR1 SGHRS and CDR2 YFSETQ come from the germline V gene. This CDR3 spans 16 amino acids. As DNA, the CDR3 is TGCGCCAGCAGCTTGGCCGCAGGGGGTATCTCCTACGAGCAGTACTTC. It encodes CASSLAAGGISYEQYF.

This clonotype was counted at least ten times. The chain employs TRBV6-1 and TRBJ2-2; weak D call: TRBD1 (6 bases). This CDR3 comprises 14 residues. Looked up from germline, CDR1 is MNHNS and CDR2 is SASEGT. V lost 7 bases to trimming and J lost 3 bases, with 12 bases between them. The DNA of the CDR3 is TGTGCCAGCAATCAGGGGCCCGACACCGGGGAGCTGTTTTTT. It is translated as CASNQGPDTGELFF.

This clonotype was seen at least ten times. This chain uses TRBV29-1 with TRBJ2-3, with 7 bases matching TRBD2. Germline V gene data show CDR1 as SQVTM and CDR2 as ANQGSEA. The CDR3 length is 13 residues. V lost 1 base, J lost 7 bases, and 5 bases stayed unmatched. The CDR3 DNA follows: TGCAGCGTTGAAGGCAGCGGGGAGTATACGCAGTATTTT. This codes for CSVEGSGEYTQYF.

The chain uses TRBV5-5 and TRBJ2-5; 14 nucleotides line up with TRBD2. Germline CDR1 reads SGHKS; CDR2 reads YYEKEE (reference sequence). CDR3 length: 17 amino acids. Unmatched junction bases numbered 4, after V lost 2 bases and J lost 1 base. In DNA, the CDR3 is TGTGCCAGCAGCTTCGGACTAGCGGGAGGCAGCCAAGAGACCCAGTACTTC. Residues: CASSFGLAGGSQETQYF.

In this sample, this clonotype turned up a few times. CDR3 nucleotides: TGCAGTGCTAACAGGGTGTACGAGCAGTACTTC. Encoded protein: CSANRVYEQYF. The chain employs TRBV20-1 and TRBJ2-7; possibly TRBD1 for D (6 bases). Germline CDR1 and CDR2: DFQATT and SNEGSKA (reference sequence). Trimming pared 4 bases from V and 4 bases from J, leaving 8 bases between. This CDR3 has 11 amino acids.

This clonotype appeared many times. This chain links TRBV20-1 with TRBJ2-1, with TRBD2 identical over 8 bases. Germline values: CDR1 DFQATT, CDR2 SNEGSKA (reference sequence). Trimming cost V 2 bases and J 9 bases; bases outside gene matches: 9. The CDR3 runs to 14 residues. CDR3 sequence reads: CSARNRAGGLEQFF. CDR3 coding DNA: TGCAGTGCTAGAAATCGGGCGGGAGGTCTTGAGCAGTTCTTC.

This clonotype is a singleton in its sample. The CDR3 nucleotides are TGTGCCAGTAGTATAGATCGTGGCGAGGTGGCCAAAAACATTCAGTACTTC. It is translated as CASSIDRGEVAKNIQYF. The genes are TRBV19 and TRBJ2-4; D remains unclear. The CDR3 spans 17 residues. With 0 bases removed from V and 1 base from J, the gap between germline ends came to 13 bases. Germline V gives CDR1 LNHDA, CDR2 SQIVND (reference sequence).

This clonotype was recorded at least ten times. The chain joins TRBV9 to TRBJ2-5; TRBD2 aligns across 8 bases. The CDR3 is 19 amino acids. With 0 bases clipped from V and 5 bases from J, the junction kept 18 bases outside the gene matches. CDR1 and CDR2 from the germline V gene are SGDLS and YYNGEE. DNA of the CDR3: TGTGCCAGCAGCGTAGGAGGACTAGCCCCTATCCTCCCGAGGGAGACCCAGTACTTC. Its translation: CASSVGGLAPILPRETQYF.

The table lists this clonotype with many counts. The chain joins TRBV11-2 to TRBJ2-1, with 15 positions matching TRBD2. This CDR3 has 18 residues. The V segment lost 4 bases and the J segment 7 bases; nucleotides outside the gene matches: 11. CDR1 and CDR2 (germline): SGHAT, FQNNGV. CDR3 in DNA: TGTGCCAGCAGCTCACCCAATGGGGGACTAGCGGGAGGAAATGAGCAGTTCTTC. Residues: CASSSPNGGLAGGNEQFF.

This clonotype was seen a few times. This chain uses TRBV5-1 with TRBJ2-7; possibly TRBD2 for D (5 bases). The V gene's germline CDR1 is SGHRS and CDR2 YFSETQ. There are 16 residues in the CDR3. V was clipped by 4 bases and J by 1 base, with 18 bases between them. In DNA form, the CDR3 reads TGCGCCAGCAGCACCCAATCGGGGTCAAATTCCTACGAGCAGTACTTC. The encoded protein is CASSTQSGSNSYEQYF.

The chain joins TRBV12-3 or TRBV12-4 to TRBJ2-7; D might be TRBD1 (5 bases). CDR3 size: 13 residues. Trimming took off 4 bases at V and 4 bases at J, with 11 bases between the two ends. CDR3 DNA: TGTGCCAGCAGTTACGTGGGGCTTTACGAGCAGTACTTC. Its protein product is CASSYVGLYEQYF.

This clonotype has a count of ten or more. V usage is TRBV25-1 and J usage is TRBJ2-1; TRBD2 agrees at 13 bases. Germline V gene data show CDR1 as MGHDK and CDR2 as SYGVNS. Trimming took 5 bases from V and 7 from J; bases not matched to a gene: 5. The CDR3 is 15 amino acids. The CDR3 sequence: CASSRTSGGGNEQFF. The CDR3 DNA is TGTGCCAGCAGTCGGACTAGCGGGGGAGGTAATGAGCAGTTCTTC.

The chain joins TRBV19 to TRBJ1-6; 8 positions match TRBD1. Losses at the gene ends were 7 bases for V and 10 bases for J; bases not matched to a gene: 9. CDR1 and CDR2 from the germline V gene are LNHDA and SQIVND (reference sequence). This CDR3 spans 14 amino acids. The DNA for the CDR3 is TGTGCCAGTACCCTGCCAGGGGGCGGGTCACCCCTCCACTTT. Protein sequence: CASTLPGGGSPLHF.

This clonotype was recorded many times. The chain recombines TRBV9 with TRBJ2-3, with 7 positions matching TRBD2. The ends lost 2 bases at V and 0 bases at J; junction bases unmatched: 6. The CDR3 is made up of 16 amino acids. CDR1 is SGDLS, CDR2 YYNGEE, per germline. CDR3 amino acids: CASSVRGGGSTDTQYF. In DNA, the CDR3 is TGTGCCAGCAGCGTCCGCGGGGGAGGGAGCACAGATACGCAGTATTTT.

This clonotype was counted many times. The chain couples TRBV7-2 to TRBJ2-7; D is perhaps TRBD1 (5 bases). V was clipped by 1 base and J by 0 bases, with 10 bases between them. Per the germline V gene, CDR1 is SGHTA and CDR2 is FQGNSA. The CDR3 length is 15 residues. For the CDR3, the DNA is TGTGCCAGCAGCTTAGGGAACAGGCCCTCCTACGAGCAGTACTTC. This encodes CASSLGNRPSYEQYF.